These 27 T cell receptor beta chains were all obtained from the same sample, sequenced in a study of blood T cell repertoires in COVID-19. Data came from immunoSEQ multiplex PCR; TCRdb stores just in-frame clones and leaves some out. The sample records approximately 190,000 clones, about 85% being singletons. The source material was peripheral blood. The receptors derive from a human donor in a cohort sampled during active COVID-19.

The chain recombines TRBV19 with TRBJ1-2; 7 positions match TRBD1. V shed 3 bases, J shed 4 bases, and the junction held 8 bases outside the gene matches. The CDR3 length is 15 residues. In germline, CDR1 is LNHDA, CDR2 SQIVND (reference sequence). The CDR3 nucleotides are TGTGCCAGTAGTATCCCGGACAGGACGGGCTATGGCTACACCTTC. This codes for CASSIPDRTGYGYTF.

Only a few counts were recorded for this clone. The V and J genes are TRBV7-3 and TRBJ1-6; no clear D gene. Per germline, CDR1 SGHTA and CDR2 FQGTGA. CDR3 length: 14 amino acids. V lost 2 bases and J lost 6, with 8 bases in between. The CDR3 is CASSLGQPNSPLHF. The CDR3 DNA reads as TGTGCCAGCAGCTTAGGGCAGCCTAATTCACCCCTCCACTTT.

The rearrangement links TRBV19 to TRBJ1-1; D is possibly TRBD1 (5 bases). The V end lost 7 bases, the J end lost 0 bases, and 12 bases lay between the germline ends. Germline CDR1 reads LNHDA; CDR2 reads SQIVND (reference sequence). The CDR3 extends over 14 amino acids. In DNA, the CDR3 is TGTGCCAGTAATTATGGGGGGGTGAACACTGAAGCTTTCTTT. Its translation is CASNYGGVNTEAFF.

The chain joins TRBV5-6 to TRBJ1-3; D remains ambiguous. The germline V gene has CDR1 SGHDT and CDR2 YYEEEE. The V end was cut by 0 bases, the J end by 4 bases, with 8 bases between. This CDR3 spans 14 amino acids. CDR3 sequence (DNA): TGTGCCAGCAGCTTGGCCGGTTCGGGAAACACCATATATTTT. Translated: CASSLAGSGNTIYF.

This clone is a singleton in its sample. The chain uses TRBV19 and TRBJ2-5; D is perhaps TRBD2 (7 bases). V shed 3 bases and J shed 2 bases, with 16 bases lying between them. From germline, CDR1 is LNHDA and CDR2 SQIVND (reference sequence). The CDR3 contains 16 residues. CDR3 sequence reads: CASSMGGAGRQETQYF. CDR3 in DNA: TGTGCCAGTAGTATGGGGGGGGCAGGGCGACAAGAGACCCAGTACTTC.

The V call is TRBV2, the J call TRBJ2-5, with TRBD2 matching over 11 bases. V was clipped by 8 bases and J by 1 base; unmatched bases: 12. The CDR3 has 17 amino acids. Germline V CDR1 and CDR2: SNHLY, FYNNEI. The CDR3 bases are TGTGCCAGCTCCTCTTTCCCCGGACTAGCGGGCCAAGAGACCCAGTACTTC. This gives the protein CASSSFPGLAGQETQYF.

This clone has just a few counts. The V gene is TRBV3-1 (or the pseudogene TRBV3-2), the J gene TRBJ1-6; D not resolved. Germline CDR1 LGHDT, CDR2 YNNKEL (reference sequence). Trimming took off 1 base at V and 8 bases at J, with 12 bases between the two ends. This CDR3 is 15 amino acids long. The DNA for the CDR3 is TGTGCCAGCAGCCAAGGTCTCTTGTCCGATTCACCCCTCCACTTT. Its translation: CASSQGLLSDSPLHF.

The V and J genes are TRBV6-1 and TRBJ2-7, with TRBD1 identical over 10 bases. This CDR3 spans 16 amino acids. From germline, CDR1 is MNHNS and CDR2 SASEGT. V lost 3 bases and J lost 3; bases outside the gene matches: 8. CDR3 DNA: TGTGCCAGCAGTGAGAGAGGGGACAGGGGAGACTACGAGCAGTACTTC. It encodes CASSERGDRGDYEQYF.

The CDR3 DNA reads as TGTGCCAGCAGCTCCTACGGGGGGGGAGATACGCAGTATTTT. Its protein is CASSSYGGGDTQYF. The V gene is TRBV9, the J gene TRBJ2-3; 8 bases match TRBD2. The CDR3 runs 14 residues. V gave up 4 bases and J gave up 5 bases; unmatched junction bases: 6. CDR1 and CDR2 from the germline V gene are SGDLS and YYNGEE.

The rearrangement uses TRBV11-2 and TRBJ1-2; possible D gene TRBD1, 5 bases. The V end was cut by 1 base, the J end by 7 bases, with 10 bases between. Per germline, CDR1 SGHAT and CDR2 FQNNGV. The CDR3 has 13 residues. CDR3 coding DNA: TGTGCCAGCAGCTTAGGCGGGGGGGGTGGCTACACCTTC. Amino acids: CASSLGGGGGYTF.

This clone turned up a few times. The rearrangement links TRBV30 to TRBJ1-5; perhaps TRBD1 as D (5 bases). Trimming took off 4 bases at V and 6 bases at J, with 13 bases between the two ends. This CDR3 is 13 amino acids long. Germline CDR1 and CDR2: GTSNPN and SVGIG (reference sequence). CDR3 region: CAWTQGLGQPQHF. CDR3 nucleotides: TGTGCCTGGACGCAGGGTTTAGGTCAGCCCCAGCATTTT.

This clone was seen only once. The rearrangement links TRBV18 to TRBJ1-2, with TRBD1 matching over 9 bases. The CDR3 runs 15 residues. The germline V gene encodes CDR1 KGHSH and CDR2 LQKENI. With V trimmed by 3 bases and J by 6 bases, 8 bases remained unmatched. This CDR3 is CASSPGTGQGNGYTF. CDR3 in DNA: TGTGCCAGCTCACCGGGGACGGGACAGGGAAATGGCTACACCTTC.

The V gene is TRBV11-1, the J gene TRBJ2-3; D not certain. Germline lookup yields CDR1 SGHAT and CDR2 FQDESV (reference sequence). Trimming took off 5 bases at V and 1 base at J, with 16 bases between the two ends. The CDR3 runs to 16 residues. The CDR3 bases are TGTGCCAGCAGCATCTACGGTGTCCAAGGCACAGATACGCAGTATTTT. It translates to CASSIYGVQGTDTQYF.

The J gene is TRBJ2-1, the V gene TRBV3-1 (or the pseudogene TRBV3-2), with 8 bases matching TRBD2. This CDR3 spans 15 amino acids. The V gene end was trimmed by 0 bases and the J gene end by 2 bases; junction bases not matched to a gene: 0. Germline assignment: CDR1 LGHDT and CDR2 YNNKEL (reference sequence). CDR3 coding DNA: TGTGCCAGCAGCCAAGAGCGGGAGGCCTACAATGAGCAGTTCTTC. It is translated as CASSQEREAYNEQFF.

The V gene is TRBV19, the J gene TRBJ2-3; 12 nucleotides align to TRBD1. CDR1 and CDR2 (germline): LNHDA, SQIVND (reference sequence). The CDR3 has 17 amino acids. J lost 3 bases, V lost 4 bases, and 8 bases had no gene match. The CDR3 DNA sequence: TGTGCCAGTAGTAGTTCTGGGACAGGGGGCAGGACAGATACGCAGTATTTT. Its protein is CASSSSGTGGRTDTQYF.

The J gene is TRBJ1-2, the V gene TRBV11-2; no clear D. The germline CDR1 and CDR2 sequences are SGHAT and FQNNGV. The CDR3 runs to 13 residues. V was shortened by 6 bases and J by 4 bases, with 12 bases between the two germline ends. The CDR3 DNA sequence: TGTGCCAGCAGGAATCTGACTACCTATGGCTACACCTTC. It is translated as CASRNLTTYGYTF.

This clone was seen a handful of times. V and J are TRBV6-5 and TRBJ1-1, with TRBD1 as a possible D gene (6 bases). The germline gives CDR1 MNHEY, CDR2 SVGAGI. The CDR3 is 12 amino acids. With 4 bases removed from V and 4 bases from J, the gap between germline ends came to 7 bases. CDR3 in DNA: TGTGCCAGCAGTTCCAGGGGCACTGAAGCTTTCTTT. Translating gives CASSSRGTEAFF.

The gene calls are TRBV3-1 (or the pseudogene TRBV3-2) and TRBJ1-1, with no clear D. CDR1 LGHDT and CDR2 YNNKEL come from the germline V gene (reference sequence). The CDR3 extends over 13 amino acids. Trimming shortened V by 6 bases and J by 1 base, and 9 bases separated the two germline ends. CDR3: CASSLIGNTEAFF. The CDR3 DNA reads as TGTGCCAGCAGTCTCATCGGGAACACTGAAGCTTTCTTT.

The rearrangement joins TRBV6-5 to TRBJ2-7, with 9 bases aligning to TRBD1. This CDR3 spans 13 amino acids. With 10 bases clipped from V and 2 bases from J, the junction kept 6 bases outside the gene matches. Germline V gene data show CDR1 as MNHEY and CDR2 as SVGAGI. CDR3 residues: CANWDRVTYEQYF. The CDR3 DNA follows: TGTGCCAATTGGGACAGGGTGACCTACGAGCAGTACTTC.

The rearrangement uses TRBV28 and TRBJ2-7, with TRBD1 identical over 9 bases. The CDR3 spans 15 residues. J lost 3 bases, V lost 6 bases, and 9 bases had no gene match. Germline CDR1 reads MDHEN; CDR2 reads SYDVKM. The CDR3 bases are TGTGCCAGCAGCCCCTCCGGGACAGGGATCTACGAGCAGTACTTC. Translation gives CASSPSGTGIYEQYF.

The chain combines TRBV7-2 with TRBJ1-2; D gene uncertain. Germline loops: CDR1 SGHTA, CDR2 FQGNSA. The CDR3 totals 12 residues. Trimming stripped 5 bases from V and 3 bases from J, with 7 bases between. DNA for the CDR3: TGTGCCAGCAGCCCCTCCTACTATGGCTACACCTTC. Encoded protein: CASSPSYYGYTF.

CDR3 sequence reads: CASSTTGGTYEQYF. The CDR3 DNA is TGTGCCAGCAGCACGACAGGGGGTACCTACGAGCAGTACTTC. J is TRBJ2-7 and V is TRBV7-9; 9 positions agree with TRBD1. With V trimmed by 5 bases and J by 2 bases, 4 bases remained unmatched. The V gene's germline CDR1 is SEHNR and CDR2 FQNEAQ (reference sequence). This CDR3 is 14 amino acids long.

The rearrangement uses TRBV19 and TRBJ1-2; no clear D. The V gene lost 3 bases and the J gene lost 7 bases, with 15 bases spanning the gap. The germline gives CDR1 LNHDA, CDR2 SQIVND (reference sequence). The CDR3 contains 14 residues. The CDR3 coding sequence is TGTGCCAGTAGTATCTCGGAGAGGGCGTTTGGCTACACCTTC. Encoded protein: CASSISERAFGYTF.

This sequence joins TRBV19 and TRBJ1-5; TRBD1 matches at 10 bases. The junction had 3 bases not matched to a gene; V was cut back by 5 bases and J by 2 bases. This CDR3 contains 15 residues. The germline V gene has CDR1 LNHDA and CDR2 SQIVND (reference sequence). The CDR3 DNA follows: TGTGCCAGTAGTGTTGGACAGGGGGGCAATCAGCCCCAGCATTTT. This gives the protein CASSVGQGGNQPQHF.

The J gene is TRBJ2-3, the V gene TRBV5-1; 13 bases are shared with TRBD2. This CDR3 has 16 amino acids. V trimming: 6 bases; J trimming: 5 bases; junction bases outside the gene matches: 9. Germline V gene data show CDR1 as SGHRS and CDR2 as YFSETQ. Here the CDR3 DNA reads TGCGCCAGCACCCGACGACTAGCGGGAGGTATAGATACGCAGTATTTT. Translated, it gives CASTRRLAGGIDTQYF.

The chain employs TRBV7-2 and TRBJ2-5, with unresolved D. CDR3 length: 11 amino acids. Germline CDR1 SGHTA, CDR2 FQGNSA. V shed 6 bases and J shed 7 bases, with 9 bases lying between them. CDR3 DNA: TGTGCCAGCAGGGAGTCAGCGACCCAGTACTTC. Translation: CASRESATQYF. The full variable domain, its missing parts supplied by reference TRBV7-2 and TRBJ2-5, is GAGVSQSPSNKVTEKGKDVELRCDPISGHTALYWYRQSLGQGLEFLIYFQGNSAPDKSGLPSDRFSAERTGGSVSTLTIQRTQQEDSAVYLCASRESATQYFGPGTRLLVL.

V and J are TRBV24-1 and TRBJ2-1; 7 bases are a match to TRBD2. Trimming cost V 2 bases and J 3 bases; bases outside gene matches: 3. Germline lookup yields CDR1 KGHDR and CDR2 SFDVKD. The CDR3 is 15 amino acids. The CDR3 region has the DNA TGTGCCACCAGTGATTCGGGGGGATACTACAATGAGCAGTTCTTC. Translated: CATSDSGGYYNEQFF.